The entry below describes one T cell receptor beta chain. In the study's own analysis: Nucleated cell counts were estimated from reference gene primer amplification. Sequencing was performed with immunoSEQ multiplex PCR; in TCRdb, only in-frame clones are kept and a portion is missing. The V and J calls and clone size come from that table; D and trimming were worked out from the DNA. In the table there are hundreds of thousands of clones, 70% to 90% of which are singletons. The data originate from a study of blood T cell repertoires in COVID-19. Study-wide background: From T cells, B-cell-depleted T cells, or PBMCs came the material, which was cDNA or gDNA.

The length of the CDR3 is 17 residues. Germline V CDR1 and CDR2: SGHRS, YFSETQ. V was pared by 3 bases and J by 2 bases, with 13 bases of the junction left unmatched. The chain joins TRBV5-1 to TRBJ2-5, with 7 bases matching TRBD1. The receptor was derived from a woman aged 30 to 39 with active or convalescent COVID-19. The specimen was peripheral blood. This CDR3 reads CASSSTGVASLQETQYF. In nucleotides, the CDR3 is TGCGCCAGCAGCTCAACAGGGGTGGCTTCCCTGCAAGAGACCCAGTACTTC.